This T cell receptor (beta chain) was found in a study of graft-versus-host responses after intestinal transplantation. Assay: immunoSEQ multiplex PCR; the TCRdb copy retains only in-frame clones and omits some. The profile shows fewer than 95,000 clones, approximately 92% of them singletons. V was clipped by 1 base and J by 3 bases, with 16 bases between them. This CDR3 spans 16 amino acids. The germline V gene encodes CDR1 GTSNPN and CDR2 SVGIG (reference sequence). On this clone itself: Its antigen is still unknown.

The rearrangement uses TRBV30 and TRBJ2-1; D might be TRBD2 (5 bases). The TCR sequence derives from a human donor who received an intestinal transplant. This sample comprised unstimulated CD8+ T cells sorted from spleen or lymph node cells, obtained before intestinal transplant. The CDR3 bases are TGTGCCTGGAGTGGGTTTGGTGGAGGCAACTACAATGAGCAGTTCTTC. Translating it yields CAWSGFGGGNYNEQFF.